One sample yielded the 20 T cell receptor beta chains listed below, sequenced in a study of T cell responses to AZD1222 COVID-19 vaccine. The assay was immunoSEQ multiplex PCR, and TCRdb's table has in-frame clones only and misses some. Of approximately 130,000 clones in the sample, 85% to 90% are singletons; the top ten hold about 29%. The specimen comprised peripheral blood, sampled on day 0 of AZD1222 vaccination. These receptors originate from an adult in good health.

The rearrangement links TRBV6-5 to TRBJ1-6; weak D call: TRBD1 (6 bases). This CDR3 is built from 15 residues. Trimming pared 0 bases from V and 8 bases from J, leaving 11 bases between. CDR1 and CDR2 (germline): MNHEY, SVGAGI. The CDR3, as DNA: TGTGCCAGCAGTTACTCCACAGGGATTGATTCACCCCTCCACTTT. It translates to CASSYSTGIDSPLHF.

The V gene is TRBV19, the J gene TRBJ1-2, with D perhaps TRBD1 (5 bases). The CDR3 is 14 amino acids. V shed 7 bases and J shed 1 base, with 13 bases lying between them. The germline gives CDR1 LNHDA, CDR2 SQIVND (reference sequence). The DNA for the CDR3 is TGTGCCAGTAAAATCGGGCAGGGTAACTATGGCTACACCTTC. Protein: CASKIGQGNYGYTF. Full variable domain (rest looked up from reference TRBV19 and TRBJ1-2): DGGITQSPKYLFRKEGQNVTLSCEQNLNHDAMYWYRQDPGQGLRLIYYSQIVNDFQKGDIAEGYSVSREKKESFPLTVTSAQKNPTAFYLCASKIGQGNYGYTFGSGTRLTVV.

The chain links TRBV7-2 to TRBJ2-3, with D perhaps TRBD1 (5 bases). CDR1 is SGHTA and CDR2 is FQGNSA in the germline V gene. The length of the CDR3 is 16 residues. V was trimmed by 1 base and J by 6 bases, leaving 17 bases between them. CDR3 sequence reads: CASSLVPFGAQDTQYF. The CDR3 DNA reads as TGTGCCAGCAGCTTAGTCCCTTTTGGGGCACAGGATACGCAGTATTTT.

The chain has TRBV29-1 and TRBJ2-2; 9 bases are shared with TRBD1. Germline V gene sequence: CDR1 SQVTM, CDR2 ANQGSEA. After removal of 6 bases from V and 2 bases from J, the junction contained 4 bases not matched to a gene. The CDR3 contains 14 residues. The CDR3, as DNA: TGCAGCGTCCTACAGGGGGCTAACACCGGGGAGCTGTTTTTT. This codes for CSVLQGANTGELFF.

The chain is built from TRBV6-4 and TRBJ1-2; the D is unclear. Per germline, CDR1 MRHNA and CDR2 SNTAGT. V shed 2 bases and J shed 1 base, with 5 bases lying between them. CDR3 length equals 13 residues. The CDR3, as DNA: TGTGCCAGCAGTGACGGCATTAACTATGGCTACACCTTC. This gives the protein CASSDGINYGYTF.

This sequence joins TRBV6-1 and TRBJ1-2, with 7 bases lining up with TRBD1. J lost 6 bases, V lost 3 bases, and 7 bases had no gene match. The V gene's germline CDR1 is MNHNS and CDR2 SASEGT. This CDR3 has 14 amino acids. The CDR3 reads CASSDIIGTDGYTF. In DNA form, the CDR3 reads TGTGCCAGCAGTGATATAATAGGGACAGATGGCTACACCTTC.

The chain couples TRBV24-1 to TRBJ2-3, with TRBD2 matching over 9 bases. Germline-derived CDR1 and CDR2 are KGHDR and SFDVKD. V lost 1 base and J lost 10; bases outside the gene matches: 5. The CDR3 extends over 14 amino acids. The chain's CDR3 is CATSDLAGGGAQYF. The CDR3 DNA reads as TGTGCCACCAGTGATTTAGCGGGGGGTGGGGCGCAGTATTTT.

The CDR3 reads CASSGPSGEGNQPQHF. CDR3 nucleotides: TGTGCCAGCAGTGGCCCCTCAGGGGAGGGTAATCAGCCCCAGCATTTT. The chain combines TRBV6-1 with TRBJ1-5; tentatively, D is TRBD1 (6 bases). This CDR3 comprises 16 residues. The germline V gene has CDR1 MNHNS and CDR2 SASEGT. V was pared by 4 bases and J by 4 bases, with 17 bases between.

The rearrangement links TRBV4-3 to TRBJ2-2; D ambiguous. Germline V gene lookup returns CDR1 LGHNA and CDR2 YSLEER. V was clipped by 0 bases and J by 1 base, with 9 bases between them. The CDR3 length is 16 residues. The CDR3 region is CASSQEFAENTGELFF. CDR3 sequence (DNA): TGCGCCAGCAGCCAAGAATTTGCGGAGAACACCGGGGAGCTGTTTTTT.

The genes are TRBV3-1 (or the pseudogene TRBV3-2) and TRBJ2-5, with 8 bases that match TRBD1. Germline V CDR1 and CDR2: LGHDT, YNNKEL (reference sequence). The CDR3 is 15 amino acids. Germline trimming cut 5 bases from V and 4 bases from J; bases unmatched to any gene: 9. CDR3 DNA: TGTGCCAGCAGCACGACAGGGGTGGATCCAGAGACCCAGTACTTC. The encoded protein is CASSTTGVDPETQYF.

The chain has TRBV19 and TRBJ2-1, with 13 bases identical to TRBD2. CDR1 is LNHDA and CDR2 is SQIVND in the germline V gene (reference sequence). Losses at the gene ends were 5 bases for V and 6 bases for J; bases not matched to a gene: 7. This CDR3 comprises 16 residues. The CDR3 DNA reads as TGTGCCAGTAGTCCCAAGACTAGCGGGGGGTCCAATGAGCAGTTCTTC. This gives the protein CASSPKTSGGSNEQFF. Supplemented by reference TRBV19 and TRBJ2-1, the full variable domain reads DGGITQSPKYLFRKEGQNVTLSCEQNLNHDAMYWYRQDPGQGLRLIYYSQIVNDFQKGDIAEGYSVSREKKESFPLTVTSAQKNPTAFYLCASSPKTSGGSNEQFFGPGTRLTVL.

The chain has TRBV15 and TRBJ2-2, with D uncertain. With 4 bases removed from V and 7 bases from J, the gap between germline ends came to 19 bases. Germline assignment: CDR1 LNHNV and CDR2 YYDKDF (reference sequence). This CDR3 spans 16 amino acids. The CDR3 here is CATSTPTSSTGGELFF. CDR3 in DNA: TGTGCCACCAGCACACCGACATCATCAACGGGCGGGGAGCTGTTTTTT. The whole variable domain, filled in from reference TRBV15 and TRBJ2-2, reads DAMVIQNPRYQVTQFGKPVTLSCSQTLNHNVMYWYQQKSSQAPKLLFHYYDKDFNNEADTPDNFQSRRPNTSFCFLDIRSPGLGDTAMYLCATSTPTSSTGGELFFGEGSRLTVL.

V is TRBV5-1 and J is TRBJ2-3, with D possibly being TRBD1 or TRBD2 (5 bases each). Germline V gene lookup returns CDR1 SGHRS and CDR2 YFSETQ. V gave up 0 bases and J gave up 6 bases, with 8 bases separating them. CDR3 size: 13 residues. CDR3: CASSLVGEDTQYF. The CDR3 DNA sequence: TGCGCCAGCAGCTTGGTGGGGGAGGATACGCAGTATTTT.

In DNA, the CDR3 is TGTGCCAGTAGTCGGGGAGGACAGTCTAATGAAAAACTGTTTTTT. Translated: CASSRGGQSNEKLFF. V gene TRBV19 combines with J gene TRBJ1-4; TRBD1 might be the D (6 bases). Per germline, CDR1 LNHDA and CDR2 SQIVND (reference sequence). Trimming removed 5 bases at V and 3 bases at J, with 13 bases between. The CDR3 length is 15 residues. The full variable domain, its missing parts supplied by reference TRBV19 and TRBJ1-4, is DGGITQSPKYLFRKEGQNVTLSCEQNLNHDAMYWYRQDPGQGLRLIYYSQIVNDFQKGDIAEGYSVSREKKESFPLTVTSAQKNPTAFYLCASSRGGQSNEKLFFGSGTQLSVL.

The V call is TRBV20-1, the J call TRBJ1-1; D not certain. CDR3 length equals 11 residues. CDR1 and CDR2 (germline): DFQATT, SNEGSKA (reference sequence). The V end was cut by 3 bases, the J end by 1 base, with 3 bases between. Written as DNA, the CDR3 is TGCAGTGCTAGCGGGAACACTGAAGCTTTCTTT. As protein: CSASGNTEAFF.

This clone has just one count. The chain combines TRBV19 with TRBJ1-1; weak D call: TRBD1 (5 bases). CDR3 length equals 13 residues. V was shortened by 3 bases and J by 5 bases, with 10 bases between the two germline ends. The germline CDR1 and CDR2 sequences are LNHDA and SQIVND (reference sequence). Here the CDR3 DNA reads TGTGCCAGTAGTATTGGGGCAGGGACTGAAGCTTTCTTT. Its protein is CASSIGAGTEAFF.

This CDR3 reads CSVRGQGADHEKLFF. The CDR3 bases are TGCAGCGTTCGAGGACAGGGGGCGGATCATGAAAAACTGTTTTTT. The rearrangement uses TRBV29-1 and TRBJ1-4, with 11 bases fitting TRBD1. The CDR3 contains 15 residues. J gave up 6 bases and V 5 bases, and 8 bases lay outside the gene matches. CDR1 is SQVTM, CDR2 ANQGSEA, per germline. Combining the CDR3 with reference TRBV29-1 and TRBJ1-4 gives the whole variable domain SAVISQKPSRDICQRGTSLTIQCQVDSQVTMMFWYRQQPGQSLTLIATANQGSEATYESGFVIDKFPISRPNLTFSTLTVSNMSPEDSSIYLCSVRGQGADHEKLFFGSGTQLSVL.

The V and J genes are TRBV6-5 and TRBJ2-1; D gene unclear. V was shortened by 6 bases and J by 11 bases, with 14 bases between the two germline ends. The CDR3 is made up of 12 amino acids. Germline V CDR1 and CDR2: MNHEY, SVGAGI. CDR3 in amino acids: CASSINTPKQFF. The CDR3 bases are TGTGCCAGCAGCATCAACACACCGAAGCAGTTCTTC.

The chain couples TRBV3-1 (or the pseudogene TRBV3-2) to TRBJ2-5, with D perhaps matching TRBD2 (6 bases). Germline V CDR1 and CDR2: LGHDT, YNNKEL (reference sequence). Trimming stripped 1 base from V and 3 bases from J, with 18 bases between. This CDR3 is 17 amino acids long. Here the CDR3 DNA reads TGTGCCAGCAGCCAAGGGGGTAGCGGCCTGAGGAAAGAGACCCAGTACTTC. This translates into CASSQGGSGLRKETQYF.

The gene calls are TRBV6-5 and TRBJ1-2; D remains ambiguous. V was pared by 6 bases and J by 8 bases, with 13 bases between. Germline lookup yields CDR1 MNHEY and CDR2 SVGAGI. The CDR3 runs to 12 residues. This CDR3 reads CASRSLQGGYTF. The CDR3 coding sequence is TGTGCCAGCAGATCCCTTCAAGGCGGCTACACCTTC.